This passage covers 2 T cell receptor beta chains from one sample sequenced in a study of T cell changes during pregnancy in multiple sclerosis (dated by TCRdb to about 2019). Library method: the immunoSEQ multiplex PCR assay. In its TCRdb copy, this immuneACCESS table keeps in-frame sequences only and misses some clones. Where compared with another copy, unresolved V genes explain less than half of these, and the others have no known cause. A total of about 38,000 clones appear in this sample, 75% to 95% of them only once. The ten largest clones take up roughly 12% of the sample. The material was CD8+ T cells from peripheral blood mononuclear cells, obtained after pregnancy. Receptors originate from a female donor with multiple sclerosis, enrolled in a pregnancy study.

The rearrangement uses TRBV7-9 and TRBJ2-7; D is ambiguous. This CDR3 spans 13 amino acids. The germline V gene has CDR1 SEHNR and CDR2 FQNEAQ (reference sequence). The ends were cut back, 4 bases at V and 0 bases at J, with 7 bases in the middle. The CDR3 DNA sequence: TGTGCCAGCAGCTCCGCGAACTCCTACGAGCAGTACTTC. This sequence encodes CASSSANSYEQYF.

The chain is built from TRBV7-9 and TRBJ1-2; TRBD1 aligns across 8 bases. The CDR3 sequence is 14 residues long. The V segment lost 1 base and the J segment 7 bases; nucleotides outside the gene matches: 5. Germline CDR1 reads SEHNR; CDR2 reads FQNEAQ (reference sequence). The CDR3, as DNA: TGTGCCAGCAGCTTAGGACAGGGGTTTGCTGGCTACACCTTC. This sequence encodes CASSLGQGFAGYTF. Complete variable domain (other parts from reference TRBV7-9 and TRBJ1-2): DTGVSQNPRHKITKRGQNVTFRCDPISEHNRLYWYRQTLGQGPEFLTYFQNEAQLEKSRLLSDRFSAERPKGSFSTLEIQRTEQGDSAMYLCASSLGQGFAGYTFGSGTRLTVV.